These T cell receptor beta chains were read from a single sample in a study of CD8+ T cells in alopecia areata. Assay: immunoSEQ multiplex PCR; the TCRdb copy retains only in-frame clones and omits some. Among around 160,000 clones, 50% to 65% were seen once, and the ten largest hold 14%. The starting material was CD4+ T cells sorted from blood, obtained at week 24, from a patient treated with tofacitinib. The receptor set was obtained from a human donor with alopecia areata. Each CDR3 is given with its conserved first and last residue. Fields, in order: J gene, clone size, V gene, D gene, CDR3 length, CDR3 DNA, CDR3 protein. The D gene is left open where the match is weak. The size entry is marked missing in some rows and otherwise reads once, few, many or a size class.

TRBJ2-2 | . | TRBV15 | . | 16 | TGTGCCACCAGCAGAGCCCAGACTCCGAACACCGGGGAGCTGTTTTTT | CATSRAQTPNTGELFF
TRBJ2-7 | . | TRBV29-1 | . | 12 | TGCAGCGGTACGGTCCGCCGGGGCGAGCAGTACTTC | CSGTVRRGEQYF
TRBJ2-3 | . | TRBV4-1 | TRBD2 | 16 | TGCGCCAGCAGCCAAGAGCGGGGGGGCCGGTTAGATACGCAGTATTTT | CASSQERGGRLDTQYF
TRBJ1-2 | . | TRBV15 | . | 15 | TGTGCCACCAGCAGAGATCGTCAGATTAACTATGGCTACACCTTC | CATSRDRQINYGYTF
TRBJ1-1 | . | TRBV27 | . | 16 | TGTGCCAGCAGTCCACCTTATACCCAAAGGAACACTGAAGCTTTCTTT | CASSPPYTQRNTEAFF
TRBJ2-1 | . | TRBV15 | TRBD1 | 15 | TGTGCCACCAGCAGAGTTTCAGGGGGATCATATGAGCAGTTCTTC | CATSRVSGGSYEQFF
TRBJ1-2 | . | TRBV30 | . | 15 | TGTGCCTGGAGACACCCGGCGGGGCATCACTATGGCTACACCTTC | CAWRHPAGHHYGYTF
TRBJ2-7 | . | TRBV13 | . | 12 | TGTGCCAGCAGCCCAGGGAAGAGAGGGCAGTACTTC | CASSPGKRGQYF
TRBJ2-5 | . | TRBV5-1 | . | 15 | TGCGCCAGCTCCTGGGGGAACCGATCCAGGGAGACCCAGTACTTC | CASSWGNRSRETQYF
TRBJ1-1 | . | TRBV29-1 | . | 12 | TGCAGCGTTGGGCAGGGTAGGGCTGAAGCTTTCTTT | CSVGQGRAEAFF
TRBJ2-5 | . | TRBV7-8 | . | 16 | TGTGCCAGCAGCTTAGGACAGGTCATACTCCAAGAGACCCAGTACTTC | CASSLGQVILQETQYF
TRBJ1-2 | . | TRBV5-1 | TRBD1 | 14 | TGCGCCAGCAGCCTGGACAGGGGTAACTATGGCTACACCTTC | CASSLDRGNYGYTF
TRBJ1-1 | . | TRBV7-9 | . | 13 | TGTGCCAGCAGCTGGGGCGGAGGGGCTGAAGCTTTCTTT | CASSWGGGAEAFF
TRBJ1-1 | . | TRBV7-9 | . | 13 | TGTGCCCAAACCCCCGGGGGTAACACTGAAGCTTTCTTT | CAQTPGGNTEAFF
TRBJ2-1 | . | TRBV29-1 | TRBD1 | 12 | TGCAGCGTCGGACAGGTTTACAATGAGCAGTTCTTC | CSVGQVYNEQFF
TRBJ1-5 | . | TRBV4-1 | TRBD1 | 18 | TGCGCCAGCAGCCAAACACCCGGGACAGGGGGACTCAATCAGCCCCAGCATTTT | CASSQTPGTGGLNQPQHF
TRBJ2-7 | . | TRBV19 | . | 16 | TGTGCCAGTAGTATAAAAGGATGGCCGACCAACTACGAGCAGTACTTC | CASSIKGWPTNYEQYF
TRBJ1-5 | few | TRBV4-1 | . | 17 | TGCGCCAGCAGCCAAGATGGAGGGCGGGGGAATAATCAGCCCCAGCATTTT | CASSQDGGRGNNQPQHF
TRBJ1-5 | . | TRBV2 | . | 12 | TGTGCCAGCAGTGAAAATCGCCAGCCCCAGCATTTT | CASSENRQPQHF
TRBJ2-7 | . | TRBV7-9 | TRBD2 | 12 | TGTGCCGGGGGGGTATCCGGAAACGAGCAGTACTTC | CAGGVSGNEQYF
TRBJ1-1 | few | TRBV2 | . | 12 | TGTGCCAGCAGGGATCGGGGCACTGAAGCTTTCTTT | CASRDRGTEAFF
TRBJ2-3 | . | TRBV29-1 | TRBD1 | 14 | TGCAGCGCCCGGGACAGGGGGGGCACAGATACGCAGTATTTT | CSARDRGGTDTQYF
TRBJ2-5 | . | TRBV7-3 | . | 13 | TGTGCCAGCAGCATGACTACCCAAGAGACCCAGTACTTC | CASSMTTQETQYF
TRBJ1-2 | . | TRBV29-1 | . | 13 | TGCAGCGCTCTAGGACAGACTAACTATGGCTACACCTTC | CSALGQTNYGYTF
TRBJ2-1 | . | TRBV25-1 | TRBD1 | 13 | TGTGCCAGCAGTTCCCGACAGGGGATGGGGCAGTTCTTC | CASSSRQGMGQFF
TRBJ1-5 | . | TRBV4-1 | . | 15 | TGCGCCAGCAGCACTACGGGGACTAGCAATCAGCCCCAGCATTTT | CASSTTGTSNQPQHF
TRBJ2-7 | . | TRBV6-5 | . | 13 | TGTGCCAGCAGTTACGGGTCGGGTTACGAGCAGTACTTC | CASSYGSGYEQYF
TRBJ1-6 | . | TRBV30 | TRBD1 | 13 | TGTGCCTGTCAAAGGGGGCCCATTGGGCCCCTCCACTTT | CACQRGPIGPLHF
TRBJ1-1 | . | TRBV6-5 | . | 14 | TGTGCCAGCAGTTACTCAACGGGGAACACTGAAGCTTTCTTT | CASSYSTGNTEAFF
TRBJ1-6 | once | TRBV30 | TRBD1 | 15 | TGTGCCTGGAGTGTACGGGACAGGGGGAGTTCACCCCTCCACTTT | CAWSVRDRGSSPLHF
TRBJ1-5 | few | TRBV30 | . | 13 | TGTGCCTGGAGTTTGGGGGGAGCTCAGCCCCAGCATTTT | CAWSLGGAQPQHF
TRBJ2-3 | few | TRBV11-2 | TRBD2 | 15 | TGTGCCAGCACCACTCTAGCGGGGACCACAGATACGCAGTATTTT | CASTTLAGTTDTQYF
TRBJ2-4 | few | TRBV29-1 | . | 14 | TGCAGCGTTTACAGGGGGGGAGCCAAAAACATTCAGTACTTC | CSVYRGGAKNIQYF
TRBJ1-4 | few | TRBV29-1 | TRBD1 | 14 | TGCAGCGTGAGCGGGACAGATGGAGGGGAAAAACTGTTTTTT | CSVSGTDGGEKLFF
TRBJ1-1 | . | TRBV25-1 | . | 14 | TGTGCCAGCAGTGATTACAGGGACGGGGTTGAGGCTTTCTTT | CASSDYRDGVEAFF
TRBJ2-5 | . | TRBV6-5 | . | 12 | TGTGCCAGCAGTTCACAAGGGGAGGCCCAGTACTTC | CASSSQGEAQYF
TRBJ2-7 | . | TRBV6-6 | . | 12 | TGTGCCAGCAGTTACTCGTTGTACGAGCAGTACTTC | CASSYSLYEQYF
TRBJ2-7 | . | TRBV18 | TRBD1 | 18 | TGTGCCAGCTCACCAGACTTCGGCCGAACAGGGGTGCCCTACGAGCAGTACTTC | CASSPDFGRTGVPYEQYF
TRBJ1-1 | . | TRBV9 | . | 14 | TGTGCCAGCAGCGTTGGCGGGGCGAACACTGAAGCTTTCTTT | CASSVGGANTEAFF
TRBJ1-2 | few | TRBV29-1 | . | 12 | TGCAGCGCCGGGGGGACGGTCATCGGCTACACCTTC | CSAGGTVIGYTF
TRBJ2-2 | . | TRBV2 | TRBD1 | 14 | TGTGCCAGCAGTCGACAGGGGATGACCGGGGAGCTGTTTTTT | CASSRQGMTGELFF
TRBJ1-6 | . | TRBV30 | . | 15 | TGTGCCTGGGGGCCAGGCAGGGGAGGCAATTCACCCCTCCACTTT | CAWGPGRGGNSPLHF
TRBJ2-3 | . | TRBV5-1 | TRBD1 | 15 | TGCGCCAGCAGAGTTGACAGGGGAGGCACAGATACGCAGTATTTT | CASRVDRGGTDTQYF
TRBJ2-3 | . | TRBV6-1 | . | 15 | TGTGCCAGCAGTGACCAGGGTCGGGGGACAGATACGCAGTATTTT | CASSDQGRGTDTQYF
TRBJ2-6 | . | TRBV9 | . | 15 | TGTGCCAGCAGCGTAGCGGGGTCTGGGGCCAACGTCCTGACTTTC | CASSVAGSGANVLTF
TRBJ2-3 | few | TRBV15 | . | 15 | TGTGCCACCAGCAGAGATCGGACAGTCACAGATACGCAGTATTTT | CATSRDRTVTDTQYF
TRBJ1-6 | . | TRBV27 | . | 16 | TGTGCCAGCAGTTTATCTGGGGGTACCTATAATTCACCCCTCCACTTT | CASSLSGGTYNSPLHF